The clone carrying this T cell receptor (beta chain) was counted at least ten times. Its target is unknown. TCRdb re-analysed the RT-PCR reads in MiXCR, keeping a single row per CDR3 protein. The sample contains 500,000 to 550,000 distinct CDR3 sequences, less than 8% of which appear only once. These data belong to a study of response to subunit inactivated influenza vaccine. Study-level results: The authors suggested that every seasonal influenza vaccination recruits few new T cells.

Sequenced material: PBMCs from blood, taken less than 30 months after vaccination. This TCR was sampled from a man aged 45 to 75 who received an inactivated influenza vaccine.

For the CDR3, the DNA is TGTGCCAGCAGTTTAGCGGGGGTGCTAGATACGCAGTATTTT. This gives the protein CASSLAGVLDTQYF. This rearrangement joins TRBV12-3 or TRBV12-4 to TRBJ2-3, with D perhaps being TRBD1 or TRBD2 (5 bases each). The CDR3 length is 14 residues. V lost 0 bases, J lost 5 bases, and 9 bases lay in between.